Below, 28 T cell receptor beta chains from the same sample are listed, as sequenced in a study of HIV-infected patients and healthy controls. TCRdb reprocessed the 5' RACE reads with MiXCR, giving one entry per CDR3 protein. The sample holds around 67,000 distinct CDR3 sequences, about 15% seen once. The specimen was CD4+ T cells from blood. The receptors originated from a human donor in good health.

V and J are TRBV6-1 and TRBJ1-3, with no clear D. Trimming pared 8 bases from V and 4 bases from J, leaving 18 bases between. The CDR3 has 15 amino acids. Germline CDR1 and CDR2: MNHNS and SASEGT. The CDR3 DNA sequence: TGTGCCAGCGGGGAAAGGAGAGTCTCCGGAAACACCATATATTTT. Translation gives CASGERRVSGNTIYF.

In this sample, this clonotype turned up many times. Here the CDR3 DNA reads TGTGCCAGCAGCTCCCGTTTTGGTCCTCCAGATACGCAGTATTTT. It codes for CASSSRFGPPDTQYF. The chain is built from TRBV7-2 and TRBJ2-3, with D uncertain. V lost 4 bases and J lost 4, with 15 bases in between. The CDR3 covers 15 residues. Per the germline V gene, CDR1 is SGHTA and CDR2 is FQGNSA.

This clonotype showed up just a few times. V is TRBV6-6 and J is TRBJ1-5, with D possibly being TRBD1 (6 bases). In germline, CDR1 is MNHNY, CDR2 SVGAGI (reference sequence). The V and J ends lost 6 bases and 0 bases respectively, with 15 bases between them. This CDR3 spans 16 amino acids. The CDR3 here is CASRARGGDSNQPQHF. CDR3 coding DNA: TGTGCCAGCAGGGCCCGAGGGGGGGATAGCAATCAGCCCCAGCATTTT.

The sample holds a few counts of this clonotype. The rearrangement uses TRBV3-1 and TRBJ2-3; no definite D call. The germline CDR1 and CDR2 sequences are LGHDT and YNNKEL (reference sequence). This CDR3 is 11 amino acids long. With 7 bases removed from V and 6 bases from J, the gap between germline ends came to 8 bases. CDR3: CASTNGDTQYF. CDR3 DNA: TGTGCCAGCACCAACGGGGATACGCAGTATTTT.

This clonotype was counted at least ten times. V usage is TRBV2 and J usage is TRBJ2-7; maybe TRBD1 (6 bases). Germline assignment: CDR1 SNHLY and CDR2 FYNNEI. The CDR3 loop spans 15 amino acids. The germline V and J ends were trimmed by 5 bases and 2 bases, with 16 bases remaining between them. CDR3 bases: TGTGCCAGCAGTCCGAACAGGGTCCCCCCCTACGAGCAGTACTTC. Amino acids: CASSPNRVPPYEQYF.

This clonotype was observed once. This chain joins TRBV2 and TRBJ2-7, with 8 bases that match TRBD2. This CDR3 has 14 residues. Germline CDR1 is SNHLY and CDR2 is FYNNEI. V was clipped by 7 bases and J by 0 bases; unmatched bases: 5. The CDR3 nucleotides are TGTGCCAGCATTGAGACTAGCGCCTCCTACGAGCAGTACTTC. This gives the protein CASIETSASYEQYF.

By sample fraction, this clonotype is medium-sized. The CDR3 bases are TGTGCCAGCAGCCTCGGGGGACAGAGGGCCTCCGAGCAGTACTTC. Its protein product is CASSLGGQRASEQYF. The chain links TRBV6-5 to TRBJ2-7; tentatively, D is TRBD1 (7 bases). V lost 6 bases to trimming and J lost 6 bases, with 21 bases between them. This CDR3 has 15 residues. Looked up from germline, CDR1 is MNHEY and CDR2 is SVGAGI.

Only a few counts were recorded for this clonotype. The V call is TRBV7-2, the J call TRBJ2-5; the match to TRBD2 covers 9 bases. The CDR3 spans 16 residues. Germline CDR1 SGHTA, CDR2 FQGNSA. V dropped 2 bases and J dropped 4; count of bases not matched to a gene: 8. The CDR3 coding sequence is TGTGCCAGCAGCTTACAGCTAGCGGGGCCACGAGAGACCCAGTACTTC. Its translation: CASSLQLAGPRETQYF.

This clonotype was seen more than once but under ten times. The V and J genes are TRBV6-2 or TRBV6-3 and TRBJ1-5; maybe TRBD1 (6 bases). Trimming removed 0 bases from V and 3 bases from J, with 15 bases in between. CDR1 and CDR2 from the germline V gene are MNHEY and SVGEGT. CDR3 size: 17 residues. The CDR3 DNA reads TGTGCCAGCAGTTACTCGATCTTGGCAGGGGACAATCAGCCCCAGCATTTT. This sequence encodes CASSYSILAGDNQPQHF.

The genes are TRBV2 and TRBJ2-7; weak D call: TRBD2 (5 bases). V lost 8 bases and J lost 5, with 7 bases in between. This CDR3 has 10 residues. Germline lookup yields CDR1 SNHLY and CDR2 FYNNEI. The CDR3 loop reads CASGGHEQYF. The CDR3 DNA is TGTGCCAGCGGAGGCCACGAGCAGTACTTC.

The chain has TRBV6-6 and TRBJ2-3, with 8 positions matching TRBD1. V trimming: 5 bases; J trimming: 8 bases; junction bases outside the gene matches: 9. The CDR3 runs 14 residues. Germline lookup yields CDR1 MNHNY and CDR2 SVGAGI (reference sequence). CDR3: CASSNPGQVVTQYF. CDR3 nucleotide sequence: TGTGCCAGCAGTAATCCGGGACAGGTGGTTACGCAGTATTTT.

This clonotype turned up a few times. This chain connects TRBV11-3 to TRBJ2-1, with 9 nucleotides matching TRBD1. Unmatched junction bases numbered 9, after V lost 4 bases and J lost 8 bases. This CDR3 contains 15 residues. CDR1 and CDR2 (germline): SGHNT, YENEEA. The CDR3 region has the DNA TGTGCCAGCAGCTGGCGACAGGGGGGCGTTGATGAGCAGTTCTTC. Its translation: CASSWRQGGVDEQFF.

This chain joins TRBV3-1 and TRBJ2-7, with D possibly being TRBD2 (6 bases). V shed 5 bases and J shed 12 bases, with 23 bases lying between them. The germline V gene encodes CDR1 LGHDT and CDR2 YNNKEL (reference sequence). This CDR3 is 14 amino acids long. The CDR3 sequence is CASSSEGLTRVRYF. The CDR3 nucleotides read TGTGCCAGCAGCTCGGAGGGACTCACACGTGTAAGGTACTTC.

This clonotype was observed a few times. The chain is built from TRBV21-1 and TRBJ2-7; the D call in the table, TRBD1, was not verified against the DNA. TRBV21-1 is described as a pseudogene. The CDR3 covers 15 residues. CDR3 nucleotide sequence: TGTGCCAGCACCCGATCAGAACGGACAGCGTACGAGCAGTACTTC. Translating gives CASTRSERTAYEQYF.

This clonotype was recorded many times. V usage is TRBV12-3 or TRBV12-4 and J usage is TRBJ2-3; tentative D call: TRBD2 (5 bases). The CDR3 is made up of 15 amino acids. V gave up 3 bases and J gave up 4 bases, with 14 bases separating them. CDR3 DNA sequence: TGTGCCAGCAGTTTGGACTCCGATTTTGCAGATACGCAGTATTTT. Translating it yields CASSLDSDFADTQYF.

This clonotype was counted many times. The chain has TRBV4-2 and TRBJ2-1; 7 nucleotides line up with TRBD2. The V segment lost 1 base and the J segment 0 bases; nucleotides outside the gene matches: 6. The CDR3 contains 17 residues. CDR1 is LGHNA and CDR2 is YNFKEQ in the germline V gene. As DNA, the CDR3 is TGTGCCAGCAGCCAAGGGTCTGGCGGGAGCTCCTACAATGAGCAGTTCTTC. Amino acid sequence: CASSQGSGGSSYNEQFF.

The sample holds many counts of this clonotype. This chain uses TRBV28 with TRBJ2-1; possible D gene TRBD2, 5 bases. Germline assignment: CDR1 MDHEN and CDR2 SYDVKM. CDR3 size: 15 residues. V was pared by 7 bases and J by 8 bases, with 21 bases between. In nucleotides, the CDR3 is TGTGCCAGCACCCTGACCACTAGAACGCGTGATGAGCAGTTCTTC. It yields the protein CASTLTTRTRDEQFF.

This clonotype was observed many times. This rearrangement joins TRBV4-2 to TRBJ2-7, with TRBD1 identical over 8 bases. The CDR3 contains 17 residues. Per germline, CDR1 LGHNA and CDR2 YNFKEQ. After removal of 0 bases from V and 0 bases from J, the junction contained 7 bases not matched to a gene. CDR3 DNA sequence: TGTGCCAGCAGCCAAGATCGTCGGACAGGGAGCTCCTACGAGCAGTACTTC. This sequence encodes CASSQDRRTGSSYEQYF.

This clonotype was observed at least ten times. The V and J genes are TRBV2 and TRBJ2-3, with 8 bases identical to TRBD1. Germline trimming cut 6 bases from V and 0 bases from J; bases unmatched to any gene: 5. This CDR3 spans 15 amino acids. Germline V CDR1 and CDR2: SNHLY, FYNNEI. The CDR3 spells CASRTQGASTDTQYF. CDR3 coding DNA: TGTGCCAGCAGGACGCAGGGGGCTAGCACAGATACGCAGTATTTT. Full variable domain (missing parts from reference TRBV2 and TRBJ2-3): EPEVTQTPSHQVTQMGQEVILRCVPISNHLYFYWYRQILGQKVEFLVSFYNNEISEKSEIFDDQFSVERPDGSNFTLKIRSTKLEDSAMYFCASRTQGASTDTQYFGPGTRLTVL.

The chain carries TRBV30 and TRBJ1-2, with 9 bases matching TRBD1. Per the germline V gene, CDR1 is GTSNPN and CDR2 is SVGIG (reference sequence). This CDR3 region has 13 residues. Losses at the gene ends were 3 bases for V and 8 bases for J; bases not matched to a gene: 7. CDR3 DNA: TGTGCCTGGAGGCAACAGGGGGCGCAAGGCTACACCTTC. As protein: CAWRQQGAQGYTF.

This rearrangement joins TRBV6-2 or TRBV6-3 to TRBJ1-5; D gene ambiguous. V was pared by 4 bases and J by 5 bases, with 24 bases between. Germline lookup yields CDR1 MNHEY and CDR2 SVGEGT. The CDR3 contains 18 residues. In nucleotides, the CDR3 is TGTGCCAGCAGTTTTCCAATCCCTCGAGGCAGCTCAGATCAGCCCCAGCATTTT. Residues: CASSFPIPRGSSDQPQHF.

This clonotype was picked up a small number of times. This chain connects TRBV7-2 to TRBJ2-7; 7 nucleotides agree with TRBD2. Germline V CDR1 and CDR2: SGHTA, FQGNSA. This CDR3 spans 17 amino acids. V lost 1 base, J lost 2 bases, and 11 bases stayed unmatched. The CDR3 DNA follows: TGTGCCAGCAGCTTAGGGTTGGGGCGGGAGAGGCCCTACGAGCAGTACTTC. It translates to CASSLGLGRERPYEQYF.

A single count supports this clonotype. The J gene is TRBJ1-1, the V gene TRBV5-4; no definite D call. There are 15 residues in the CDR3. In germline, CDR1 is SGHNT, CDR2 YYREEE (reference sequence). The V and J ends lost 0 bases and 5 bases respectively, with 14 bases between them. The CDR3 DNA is TGTGCCAGCAGCTTGGAGTCAGGAGCGAAGACTGAAGCTTTCTTT. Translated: CASSLESGAKTEAFF.

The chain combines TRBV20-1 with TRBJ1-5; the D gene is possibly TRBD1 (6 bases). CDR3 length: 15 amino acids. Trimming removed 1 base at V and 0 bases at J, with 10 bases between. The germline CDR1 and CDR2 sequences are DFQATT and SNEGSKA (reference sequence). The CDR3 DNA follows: TGCAGTGCTAGAGGGGGCAGGGGTAGCAATCAGCCCCAGCATTTT. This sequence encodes CSARGGRGSNQPQHF.

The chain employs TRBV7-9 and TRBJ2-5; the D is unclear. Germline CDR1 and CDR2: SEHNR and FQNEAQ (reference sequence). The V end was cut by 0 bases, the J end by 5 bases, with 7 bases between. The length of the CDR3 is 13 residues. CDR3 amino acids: CASSLAGPETQYF. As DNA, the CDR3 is TGTGCCAGCAGCTTAGCAGGGCCCGAGACCCAGTACTTC.

CDR3 sequence (DNA): TGCGCCAGCAGCCAAGATCTTCCCGGCACAGATACGCAGTATTTT. Translated: CASSQDLPGTDTQYF. The chain employs TRBV4-3 and TRBJ2-3; D gene uncertain. Germline-derived CDR1 and CDR2 are LGHNA and YSLEER. The CDR3 is 15 amino acids. The V end was cut by 0 bases, the J end by 1 base, with 8 bases between.

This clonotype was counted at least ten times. CDR3 loop: CSGGEGYGYTF. The CDR3, as DNA: TGCAGCGGGGGCGAGGGCTATGGCTACACCTTC. The V call is TRBV29-1, the J call TRBJ1-2, with D perhaps matching TRBD1 (5 bases). Germline CDR1 is SQVTM and CDR2 is ANQGSEA. This CDR3 spans 11 amino acids. V lost 7 bases, J lost 4 bases, and 10 bases lay in between.

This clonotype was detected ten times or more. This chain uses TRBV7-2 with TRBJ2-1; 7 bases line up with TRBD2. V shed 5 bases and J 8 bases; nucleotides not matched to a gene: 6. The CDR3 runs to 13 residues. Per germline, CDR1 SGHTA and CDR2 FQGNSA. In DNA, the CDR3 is TGTGCCAGCAGCGGCCGGACTAGAGATGAGCAGTTCTTC. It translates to CASSGRTRDEQFF.